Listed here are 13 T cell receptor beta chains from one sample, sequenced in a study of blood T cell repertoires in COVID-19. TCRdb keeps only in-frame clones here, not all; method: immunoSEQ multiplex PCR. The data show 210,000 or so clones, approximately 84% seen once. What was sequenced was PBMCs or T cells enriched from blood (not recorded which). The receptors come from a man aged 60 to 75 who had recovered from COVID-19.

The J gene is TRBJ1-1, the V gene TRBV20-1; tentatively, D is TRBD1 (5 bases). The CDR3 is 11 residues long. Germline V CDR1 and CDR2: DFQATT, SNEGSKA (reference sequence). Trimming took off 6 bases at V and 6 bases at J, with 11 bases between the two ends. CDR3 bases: TGCAGTGCAGGGAGGGGCGCTGAAGCTTTCTTT. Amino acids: CSAGRGAEAFF.

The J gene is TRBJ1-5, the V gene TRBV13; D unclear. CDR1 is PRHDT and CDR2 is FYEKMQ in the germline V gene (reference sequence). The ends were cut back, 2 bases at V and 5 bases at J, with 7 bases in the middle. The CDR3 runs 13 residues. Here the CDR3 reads CASSLTQDQPQHF. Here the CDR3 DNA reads TGTGCCAGCAGCTTAACTCAGGATCAGCCCCAGCATTTT. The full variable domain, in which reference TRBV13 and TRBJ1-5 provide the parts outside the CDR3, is AAGVIQSPRHLIKEKRETATLKCYPIPRHDTVYWYQQGPGQDPQFLISFYEKMQSDKGSIPDRFSAQQFSDYHSELNMSSLELGDSALYFCASSLTQDQPQHFGDGTRLSIL.

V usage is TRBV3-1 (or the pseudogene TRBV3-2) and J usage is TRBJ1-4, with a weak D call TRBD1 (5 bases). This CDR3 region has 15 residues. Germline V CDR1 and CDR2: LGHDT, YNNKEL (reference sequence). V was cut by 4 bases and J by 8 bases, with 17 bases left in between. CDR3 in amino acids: CASSLMGGGLEKLFF. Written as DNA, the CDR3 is TGTGCCAGCAGCCTCATGGGGGGAGGGTTGGAAAAACTGTTTTTT.

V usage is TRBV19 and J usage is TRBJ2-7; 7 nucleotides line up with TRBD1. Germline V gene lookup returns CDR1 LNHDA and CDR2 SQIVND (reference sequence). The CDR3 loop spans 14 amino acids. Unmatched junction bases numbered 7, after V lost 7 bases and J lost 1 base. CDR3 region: CASTSGTESYEQYF. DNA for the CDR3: TGTGCCAGTACCTCCGGGACAGAATCCTACGAGCAGTACTTC.

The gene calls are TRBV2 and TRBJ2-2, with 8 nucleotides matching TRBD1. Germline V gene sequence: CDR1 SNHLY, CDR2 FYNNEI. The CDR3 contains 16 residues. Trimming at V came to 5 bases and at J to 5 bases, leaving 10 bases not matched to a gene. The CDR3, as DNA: TGTGCCAGCAGTCTTGGACAGGGCGGAGGAACCGGGGAGCTGTTTTTT. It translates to CASSLGQGGGTGELFF.

CDR3 sequence: CASSQRLGGTDSPLHF. CDR3 nucleotides: TGTGCCAGCAGCCAAAGATTAGGGGGAACTGATTCACCCCTCCACTTT. This chain links TRBV3-1 (or the pseudogene TRBV3-2) with TRBJ1-6; TRBD1 might be the D (6 bases). Trimming took 2 bases from V and 8 from J, leaving 16 bases between them. The length of the CDR3 is 16 residues. Germline V gives CDR1 LGHDT, CDR2 YNNKEL (reference sequence).

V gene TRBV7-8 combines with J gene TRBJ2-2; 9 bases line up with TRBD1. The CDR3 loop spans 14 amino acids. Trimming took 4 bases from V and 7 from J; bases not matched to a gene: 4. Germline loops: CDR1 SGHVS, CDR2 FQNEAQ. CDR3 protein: CASSSGQGRGELFF. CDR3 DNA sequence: TGTGCCAGCAGCTCGGGACAGGGACGCGGGGAGCTGTTTTTT.

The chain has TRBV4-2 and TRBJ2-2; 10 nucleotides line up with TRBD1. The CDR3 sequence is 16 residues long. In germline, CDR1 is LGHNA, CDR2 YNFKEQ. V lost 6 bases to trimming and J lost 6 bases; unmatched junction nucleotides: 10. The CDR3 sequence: CASRRSGQGNPGELFF. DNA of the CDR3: TGTGCCAGCAGACGTTCGGGACAGGGGAATCCCGGGGAGCTGTTTTTT.

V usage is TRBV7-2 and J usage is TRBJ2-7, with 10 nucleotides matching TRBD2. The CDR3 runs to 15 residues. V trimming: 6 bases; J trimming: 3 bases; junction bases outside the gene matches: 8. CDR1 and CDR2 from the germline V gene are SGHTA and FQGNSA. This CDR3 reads CASRASGGPIYEQYF. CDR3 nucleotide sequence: TGTGCCAGCAGAGCTAGCGGGGGCCCTATCTACGAGCAGTACTTC. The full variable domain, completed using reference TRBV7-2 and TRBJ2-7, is GAGVSQSPSNKVTEKGKDVELRCDPISGHTALYWYRQSLGQGLEFLIYFQGNSAPDKSGLPSDRFSAERTGGSVSTLTIQRTQQEDSAVYLCASRASGGPIYEQYFGPGTRLTVT.

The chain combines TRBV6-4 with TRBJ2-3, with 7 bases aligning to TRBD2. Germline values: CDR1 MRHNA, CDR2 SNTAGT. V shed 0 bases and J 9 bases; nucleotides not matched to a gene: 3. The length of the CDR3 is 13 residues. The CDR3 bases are TGTGCCAGCAGTGACTCACCGGGAGGCACGCAGTATTTT. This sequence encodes CASSDSPGGTQYF.

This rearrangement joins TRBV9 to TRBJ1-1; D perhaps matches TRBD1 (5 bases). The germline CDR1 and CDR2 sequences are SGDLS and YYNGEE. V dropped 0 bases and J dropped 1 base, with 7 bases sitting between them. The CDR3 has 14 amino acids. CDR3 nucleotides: TGTGCCAGCAGCGTAGCGGACAAGAACACTGAAGCTTTCTTT. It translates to CASSVADKNTEAFF. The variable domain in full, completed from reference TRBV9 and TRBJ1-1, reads DSGVTQTPKHLITATGQRVTLRCSPRSGDLSVYWYQQSLDQGLQFLIQYYNGEERAKGNILERFSAQQFPDLHSELNLSSLELGDSALYFCASSVADKNTEAFFGQGTRLTVV.

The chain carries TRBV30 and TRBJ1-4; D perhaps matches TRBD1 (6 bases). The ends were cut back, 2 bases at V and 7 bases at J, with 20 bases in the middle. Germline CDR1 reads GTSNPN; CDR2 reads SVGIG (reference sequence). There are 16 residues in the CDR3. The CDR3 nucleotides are TGTGCCTGGAGTCGTGGGCGCAGGGGCGATGGTGAAAAACTGTTTTTT. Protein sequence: CAWSRGRRGDGEKLFF.

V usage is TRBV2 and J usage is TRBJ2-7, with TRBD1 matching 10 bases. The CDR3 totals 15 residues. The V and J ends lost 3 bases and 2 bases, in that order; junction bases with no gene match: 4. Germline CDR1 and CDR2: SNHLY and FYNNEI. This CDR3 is CASSEGQGPAYEQYF. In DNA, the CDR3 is TGTGCCAGCAGTGAGGGACAGGGGCCTGCCTACGAGCAGTACTTC.